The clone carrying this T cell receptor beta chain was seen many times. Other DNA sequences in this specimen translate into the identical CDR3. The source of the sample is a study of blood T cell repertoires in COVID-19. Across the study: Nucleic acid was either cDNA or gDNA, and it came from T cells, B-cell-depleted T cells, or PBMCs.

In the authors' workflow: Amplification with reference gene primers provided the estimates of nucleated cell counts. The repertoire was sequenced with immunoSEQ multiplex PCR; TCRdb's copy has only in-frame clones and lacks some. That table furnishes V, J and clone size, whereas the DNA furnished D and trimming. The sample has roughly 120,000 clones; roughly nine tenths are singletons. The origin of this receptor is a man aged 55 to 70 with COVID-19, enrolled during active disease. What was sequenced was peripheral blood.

The CDR3 loop is CASSYTGTGGYGYTF. DNA of the CDR3: TGTGCCAGCAGTTACACGGGGACAGGGGGTTATGGCTACACCTTC. This chain joins TRBV6-6 and TRBJ1-2, with TRBD1 identical over 11 bases. Germline CDR1 reads MNHNY; CDR2 reads SVGAGI (reference sequence). With 2 bases clipped from V and 5 bases from J, the junction kept 4 bases outside the gene matches. This CDR3 spans 15 amino acids.